This TCR beta chain was observed in a study of cytomegalovirus exposure and HLA in healthy donors. PCR employed 60 Vbeta and 13 Jbeta primers. TCRdb's copy holds only in-frame clones and misses some; the assay was immunoSEQ multiplex PCR. The sample lists about 210,000 clones; less than 90% were seen once. General study findings and limits: One variant, a missense change in DCLRE1C, was linked in a later analysis to TCR beta V- and J-gene trimming.

Turning to this clone: The antigen remains unidentified.

V was cut by 3 bases and J by 4 bases, with 7 bases left in between. Germline V CDR1 and CDR2: SEHNR, FQNEAQ (reference sequence). CDR3 length equals 13 residues. The clonotype comes from a woman in her thirties in good health and CMV-seronegative. This chain uses TRBV7-9 with TRBJ2-1, with D maybe TRBD1 (5 bases). Sequences were obtained from PBMCs. The CDR3 DNA follows: TGTGCCAGCAGCTTCGACAGTTACAATGAGCAGTTCTTC. Protein product: CASSFDSYNEQFF.